Listed here are 30 T cell receptor beta chains from one sample, sequenced in a study of T cells after yellow fever vaccination. TCRdb re-derived calls from the 5' RACE reads in MiXCR, one entry per CDR3 protein. The repertoire includes around 250,000 distinct CDR3 sequences, 6.9% of them detected once, and roughly 0.86% sits in the top ten. This sample comprised CD4+ T cells sorted from PBMCs, obtained 15 days after the yellow fever booster vaccination. The origin of the receptors is a man aged 30 to 39 who received the YFV17D yellow fever vaccine.

Only a few counts were recorded for this clonotype. This chain connects TRBV7-2 to TRBJ2-7; 10 nucleotides align to TRBD2. After removal of 7 bases from V and 9 bases from J, the junction contained 3 bases not matched to a gene. The CDR3 loop spans 11 amino acids. CDR1 is SGHTA and CDR2 is FQGNSA in the germline V gene. The CDR3 DNA reads TGTGCCAGCACTAGCGGGAGCTTGCAGTACTTC. Protein sequence: CASTSGSLQYF.

This clonotype was recorded at least ten times. The chain employs TRBV12-3 or TRBV12-4 and TRBJ2-2; the D is unclear. This CDR3 has 15 amino acids. Trimming removed 3 bases at V and 6 bases at J, with 14 bases between. The DNA of the CDR3 is TGTGCCAGCAGTTTCCTTCACTCCGCCCCCGGGGAGCTGTTTTTT. Protein sequence: CASSFLHSAPGELFF.

This clonotype was observed a handful of times. The V gene is TRBV6-1, the J gene TRBJ2-1, with TRBD2 matching 12 bases. The germline CDR1 and CDR2 sequences are MNHNS and SASEGT. The CDR3 spans 18 residues. V lost 4 bases, J lost 0 bases, and 7 bases stayed unmatched. For the CDR3, the DNA is TGTGCCAGCAGTGCAGATCCTAGCGGGAGGGCCTCCTACAATGAGCAGTTCTTC. It specifies CASSADPSGRASYNEQFF.

This clonotype was recorded once. The chain has TRBV5-4 and TRBJ2-1, with D unclear. The germline V gene has CDR1 SGHNT and CDR2 YYREEE (reference sequence). The CDR3 spans 15 residues. V was pared by 4 bases and J by 8 bases, with 19 bases between. The CDR3 DNA reads TGTGCCAGCAGCCTCTGGCCCTCGGCACTTGATGAGCAGTTCTTC. It specifies CASSLWPSALDEQFF.

This chain links TRBV4-2 with TRBJ1-5; D remains ambiguous. Germline values: CDR1 LGHNA, CDR2 YNFKEQ. The CDR3 extends over 15 amino acids. V dropped 4 bases and J dropped 6 bases, with 16 bases sitting between them. The CDR3 loop is CASSPGRTSVQPQHF. CDR3 DNA: TGTGCCAGCAGCCCGGGTAGGACCTCCGTTCAGCCCCAGCATTTT.

The chain has TRBV5-1 and TRBJ2-1; D remains ambiguous. This CDR3 contains 12 residues. Germline lookup yields CDR1 SGHRS and CDR2 YFSETQ. Trimming left V 0 bases short and J 12 bases short, with 10 bases between. The CDR3 bases are TGCGCCAGCAGCTTGGACGCCGCCGGGCAGTTCTTC. It specifies CASSLDAAGQFF.

This clonotype turned up a few times. V gene TRBV6-5 combines with J gene TRBJ1-4; tentative D call: TRBD1 (6 bases). Germline lookup yields CDR1 MNHEY and CDR2 SVGAGI. The CDR3 runs to 14 residues. Trimming cost V 2 bases and J 4 bases, with 8 bases left between them. As DNA, the CDR3 is TGTGCCAGCAGTTACGGGGGGCTTAATGAAAAACTGTTTTTT. Its protein is CASSYGGLNEKLFF.

This clonotype showed up many times. The rearrangement links TRBV7-9 to TRBJ1-4, with 9 nucleotides matching TRBD1. Germline values: CDR1 SEHNR, CDR2 FQNEAQ (reference sequence). With V trimmed by 2 bases and J by 10 bases, 8 bases remained unmatched. The CDR3 is 15 residues long. The CDR3 sequence: CASSLKTGGQVKLFF. The CDR3 DNA sequence: TGTGCCAGCAGCTTAAAAACAGGGGGCCAAGTAAAACTGTTTTTT.

The rearrangement uses TRBV5-6 and TRBJ1-3, with no clear D. The CDR3 consists of 14 residues. Looked up from germline, CDR1 is SGHDT and CDR2 is YYEEEE. V was trimmed by 3 bases and J by 1 base, leaving 8 bases between them. The CDR3 DNA sequence: TGTGCCAGCAGCTGGGGATATTCTGGAAACACCATATATTTT. This encodes CASSWGYSGNTIYF.

This chain links TRBV12-3 or TRBV12-4 with TRBJ2-1; D gene uncertain. The CDR3 runs to 14 residues. With 8 bases removed from V and 7 bases from J, the gap between germline ends came to 18 bases. As DNA, the CDR3 is TGTGCCAGCCGGACGGCCCTAGAGGTGAATGAGCAGTTCTTC. It is translated as CASRTALEVNEQFF.

The table lists this clonotype with a few counts. The chain couples TRBV6-5 to TRBJ2-5, with 8 bases identical to TRBD1. V trimming: 4 bases; J trimming: 2 bases; junction bases outside the gene matches: 6. The CDR3 spans 15 residues. Germline CDR1 is MNHEY and CDR2 is SVGAGI. The CDR3 DNA is TGTGCCAGCAGTTCCCCAGGGGGCGCACAAGAGACCCAGTACTTC. Protein product: CASSSPGGAQETQYF.

The rearrangement joins TRBV29-1 to TRBJ2-1; no reliable D call. CDR1 is SQVTM and CDR2 is ANQGSEA in the germline V gene. V was cut by 4 bases and J by 8 bases, with 3 bases left in between. This CDR3 contains 9 residues. The CDR3 nucleotides are TGCAGCGTTGGTGATGAGCAGTTCTTC. It codes for CSVGDEQFF.

This clonotype turned up a few times. The chain joins TRBV29-1 to TRBJ2-1; D ambiguous. CDR1 and CDR2 (germline): SQVTM, ANQGSEA. Trimming took 6 bases from V and 9 from J, leaving 12 bases between them. The CDR3 is made up of 11 amino acids. The CDR3 region has the DNA TGCAGCGTACATTCGATCGGTGAGCAGTTCTTC. Its translation is CSVHSIGEQFF.

This clonotype was seen ten or more times. The chain combines TRBV20-1 with TRBJ1-6, with D unclear. Germline loops: CDR1 DFQATT, CDR2 SNEGSKA (reference sequence). V lost 6 bases, J lost 14 bases, and 20 bases lay in between. This CDR3 has 13 residues. CDR3 sequence: CSANPVRVGSLHF. The CDR3 DNA is TGCAGTGCCAACCCCGTTCGAGTGGGGTCCCTCCACTTT.

In its sample, this clonotype was seen many times. J is TRBJ2-6 and V is TRBV29-1, with TRBD1 matching 11 bases. Germline values: CDR1 SQVTM, CDR2 ANQGSEA. V was clipped by 5 bases and J by 1 base; unmatched bases: 4. CDR3 size: 16 residues. The CDR3 DNA follows: TGCAGCGTTCCCGGACAGGGGGCGTCTGGGGCCAACGTCCTGACTTTC. It yields the protein CSVPGQGASGANVLTF.

CDR3 nucleotide sequence: TGCAGTGCTGGGCCCGCAGACCCACCTTCCTACAATGAGCAGTTCTTC. Its protein product is CSAGPADPPSYNEQFF. This chain uses TRBV20-1 with TRBJ2-1; D unclear. The CDR3 runs to 16 residues. V was shortened by 5 bases and J by 1 base, with 18 bases between the two germline ends. Germline values: CDR1 DFQATT, CDR2 SNEGSKA (reference sequence).

In its sample, this clonotype was seen a few times. The chain employs TRBV19 and TRBJ2-1; perhaps TRBD1 as D (5 bases). Germline values: CDR1 LNHDA, CDR2 SQIVND (reference sequence). CDR3 length equals 15 residues. V was pared by 6 bases and J by 0 bases, with 12 bases between. CDR3 residues: CASSLQQDSYNEQFF. The CDR3 nucleotides read TGTGCCAGTAGCCTACAACAGGACTCCTACAATGAGCAGTTCTTC.

This clonotype was seen ten or more times. The chain joins TRBV14 to TRBJ2-1; 11 nucleotides agree with TRBD2. The J segment lost 5 bases and the V segment lost 4 bases, leaving 7 bases of the junction unmatched. Germline-derived CDR1 and CDR2 are SGHDN and FVKESK. This CDR3 is 16 amino acids long. This CDR3 reads CASSRLTSGRNNEQFF. DNA of the CDR3: TGTGCCAGCAGCCGCCTAACTAGCGGGAGAAACAATGAGCAGTTCTTC.

The chain has TRBV6-5 and TRBJ2-7; 7 bases map to TRBD1. The CDR3 loop spans 14 amino acids. Germline V gene lookup returns CDR1 MNHEY and CDR2 SVGAGI. J lost 1 base, V lost 2 bases, and 2 bases had no gene match. The CDR3, as DNA: TGTGCCAGCAGTTACCCGGGACAGTCCTACGAGCAGTACTTC. Protein product: CASSYPGQSYEQYF.

This clonotype occurred a few times. This sequence joins TRBV19 and TRBJ1-4; D remains unclear. This CDR3 contains 12 residues. With 1 base removed from V and 8 bases from J, the gap between germline ends came to 5 bases. Germline loops: CDR1 LNHDA, CDR2 SQIVND (reference sequence). As DNA, the CDR3 is TGTGCCAGTAGTATAGCGGGGGAAAAACTGTTTTTT. As protein: CASSIAGEKLFF. The full variable domain, rest sourced from reference TRBV19 and TRBJ1-4, is DGGITQSPKYLFRKEGQNVTLSCEQNLNHDAMYWYRQDPGQGLRLIYYSQIVNDFQKGDIAEGYSVSREKKESFPLTVTSAQKNPTAFYLCASSIAGEKLFFGSGTQLSVL.

Written as DNA, the CDR3 is TGTGCCAGCAGTTACGAAAGGAGGGAATCTGAAGCTTTCTTT. Protein: CASSYERRESEAFF. This chain joins TRBV6-5 and TRBJ1-1; no clear D gene. From germline, CDR1 is MNHEY and CDR2 SVGAGI. The CDR3 consists of 14 residues. V lost 2 bases and J 6 bases, leaving 13 bases between the germline ends.

The table lists this clonotype with a few counts. V and J are TRBV11-3 and TRBJ2-1; D gene unclear. The V end was cut by 5 bases, the J end by 6 bases, with 23 bases between. The CDR3 runs to 17 residues. The germline CDR1 and CDR2 sequences are SGHNT and YENEEA. CDR3 coding DNA: TGTGCCAGCAGCCCAGGCCCCGGAGAGTCCGCTACCAATGAGCAGTTCTTC. Its translation is CASSPGPGESATNEQFF.

This clonotype was recorded at least ten times. The rearrangement uses TRBV28 and TRBJ2-7; D unclear. Germline loops: CDR1 MDHEN, CDR2 SYDVKM. This CDR3 has 13 amino acids. The V end lost 1 base, the J end lost 0 bases, and 4 bases lay between the germline ends. The CDR3 protein is CASSLSISYEQYF. The DNA of the CDR3 is TGTGCCAGCAGTTTATCCATCTCCTACGAGCAGTACTTC.

This clonotype was counted many times. The genes are TRBV3-1 and TRBJ2-7; no reliable D call. This CDR3 is built from 13 residues. Germline CDR1 reads LGHDT; CDR2 reads YNNKEL (reference sequence). Deletions cut 1 base from V and 3 bases from J, with 7 bases between. CDR3 DNA sequence: TGTGCCAGCAGCCAAGGAAAGGGCTACGAGCAGTACTTC. It encodes CASSQGKGYEQYF.

The table lists this clonotype with a few counts. The V call is TRBV15, the J call TRBJ1-2; 12 nucleotides agree with TRBD1. V trimming: 5 bases; J trimming: 8 bases; junction bases outside the gene matches: 6. Germline CDR1 and CDR2: LNHNV and YYDKDF (reference sequence). The CDR3 loop spans 14 amino acids. The CDR3 loop reads CATSQGQGAWGYTF. CDR3 DNA: TGTGCCACCAGCCAGGGACAGGGGGCGTGGGGCTACACCTTC.

This clonotype turned up a few times. The V gene is TRBV20-1, the J gene TRBJ2-1; 8 nucleotides match TRBD2. The CDR3 spans 15 residues. The ends lost 6 bases at V and 10 bases at J; junction bases unmatched: 17. Per germline, CDR1 DFQATT and CDR2 SNEGSKA (reference sequence). CDR3: CSARLGLGGLGEQFF. As DNA, the CDR3 is TGCAGTGCCAGGCTGGGACTAGGGGGACTCGGCGAGCAGTTCTTC.

The V and J genes are TRBV3-1 and TRBJ2-1; D call uncertain. Germline loops: CDR1 LGHDT, CDR2 YNNKEL (reference sequence). The CDR3 extends over 14 amino acids. The germline V and J ends were trimmed by 6 bases and 9 bases, with 18 bases remaining between them. Written as DNA, the CDR3 is TGTGCCAGCAGTTGGGGTAGTGCCTGGGGTGAGCAGTTCTTC. It codes for CASSWGSAWGEQFF.

This clonotype was seen at least ten times. The chain combines TRBV10-3 with TRBJ2-3, with TRBD2 identical over 11 bases. The CDR3 runs 15 residues. J gave up 5 bases and V 3 bases, and 4 bases lay outside the gene matches. Germline-derived CDR1 and CDR2 are ENHRY and SYGVKD. CDR3 region: CAISELAGAGDTQYF. As DNA, the CDR3 is TGTGCCATCAGTGAACTAGCGGGAGCGGGAGATACGCAGTATTTT.

This clonotype was counted a few times. CDR3 region: CASSLLTSFTTGELFF. The CDR3, as DNA: TGTGCCAGCAGCCTCTTGACTAGCTTCACCACCGGGGAGCTGTTTTTT. The chain is built from TRBV14 and TRBJ2-2; 7 positions agree with TRBD2. J was trimmed by 4 bases and V by 4 bases; bases with no gene match: 9. The CDR3 sequence is 16 residues long. Looked up from germline, CDR1 is SGHDN and CDR2 is FVKESK.

The sample holds many counts of this clonotype. The chain is built from TRBV7-9 and TRBJ2-3; D is uncertain. The CDR3 length is 12 residues. The ends were cut back, 7 bases at V and 2 bases at J, with 7 bases in the middle. In germline, CDR1 is SEHNR, CDR2 FQNEAQ (reference sequence). CDR3 coding DNA: TGTGCCAGCACCGCCTACACAGATACGCAGTATTTT. Translation gives CASTAYTDTQYF.